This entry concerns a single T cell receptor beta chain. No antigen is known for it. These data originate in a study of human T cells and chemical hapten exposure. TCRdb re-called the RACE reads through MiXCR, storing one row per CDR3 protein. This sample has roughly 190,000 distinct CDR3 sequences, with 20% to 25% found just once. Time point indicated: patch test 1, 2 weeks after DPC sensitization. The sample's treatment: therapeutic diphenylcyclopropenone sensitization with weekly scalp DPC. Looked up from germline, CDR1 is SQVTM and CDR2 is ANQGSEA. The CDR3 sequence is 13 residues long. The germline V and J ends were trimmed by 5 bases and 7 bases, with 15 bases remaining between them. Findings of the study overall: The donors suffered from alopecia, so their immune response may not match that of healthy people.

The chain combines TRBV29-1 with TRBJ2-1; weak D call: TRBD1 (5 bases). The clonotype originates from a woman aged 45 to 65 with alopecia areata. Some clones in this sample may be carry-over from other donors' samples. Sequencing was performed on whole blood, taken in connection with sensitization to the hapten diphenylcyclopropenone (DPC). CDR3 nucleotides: TGCAGCGTTTATCGGCAGGGTATGAATGAGCAGTTCTTC. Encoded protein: CSVYRQGMNEQFF.